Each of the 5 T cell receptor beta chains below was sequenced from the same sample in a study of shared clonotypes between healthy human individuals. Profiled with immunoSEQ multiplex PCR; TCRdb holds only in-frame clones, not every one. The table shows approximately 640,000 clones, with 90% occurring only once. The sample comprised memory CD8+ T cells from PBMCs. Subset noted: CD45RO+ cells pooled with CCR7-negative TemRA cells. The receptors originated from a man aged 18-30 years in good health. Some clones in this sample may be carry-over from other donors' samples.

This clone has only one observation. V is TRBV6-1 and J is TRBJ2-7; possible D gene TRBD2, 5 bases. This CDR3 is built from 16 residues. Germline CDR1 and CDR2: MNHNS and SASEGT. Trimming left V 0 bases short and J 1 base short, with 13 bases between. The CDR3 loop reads CASSEALGGSSYEQYF. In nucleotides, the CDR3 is TGTGCCAGCAGTGAAGCGCTCGGCGGGTCTTCCTACGAGCAGTACTTC.

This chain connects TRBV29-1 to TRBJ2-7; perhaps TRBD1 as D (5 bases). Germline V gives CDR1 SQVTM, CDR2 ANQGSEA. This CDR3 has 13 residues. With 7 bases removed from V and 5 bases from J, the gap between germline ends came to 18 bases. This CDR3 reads CSGALDNGHEQYF. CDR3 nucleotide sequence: TGCAGCGGGGCACTGGACAACGGCCACGAGCAGTACTTC.

The CDR3 protein is CASRLQALSYNEQFF. In DNA, the CDR3 is TGCGCCAGTCGTTTACAGGCCCTCTCCTACAATGAGCAGTTCTTC. This sequence joins TRBV5-1 and TRBJ2-1, with a tentative D call TRBD1 (5 bases). The CDR3 has 15 residues. V lost 8 bases and J 0 bases, leaving 15 bases between the germline ends. In germline, CDR1 is SGHRS, CDR2 YFSETQ. Using reference TRBV5-1 and TRBJ2-1 for the parts outside the CDR3, the full variable domain is KAGVTQTPRYLIKTRGQQVTLSCSPISGHRSVSWYQQTPGQGLQFLFEYFSETQRNKGNFPGRFSGRQFSNSRSEMNVSTLELGDSALYLCASRLQALSYNEQFFGPGTRLTVL.

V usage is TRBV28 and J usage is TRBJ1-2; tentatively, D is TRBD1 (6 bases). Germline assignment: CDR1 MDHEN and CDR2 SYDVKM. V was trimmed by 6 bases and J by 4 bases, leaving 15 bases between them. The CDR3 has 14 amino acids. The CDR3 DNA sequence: TGTGCCAGCAGAGTACAGGGATCCTTCTATGGCTACACCTTC. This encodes CASRVQGSFYGYTF.

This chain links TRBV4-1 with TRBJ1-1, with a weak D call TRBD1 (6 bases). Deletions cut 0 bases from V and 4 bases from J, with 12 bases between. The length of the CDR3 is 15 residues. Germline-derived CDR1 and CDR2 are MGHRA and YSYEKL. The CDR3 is CASSQEGQLITEAFF. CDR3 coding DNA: TGCGCCAGCAGCCAAGAGGGACAATTGATCACTGAAGCTTTCTTT.